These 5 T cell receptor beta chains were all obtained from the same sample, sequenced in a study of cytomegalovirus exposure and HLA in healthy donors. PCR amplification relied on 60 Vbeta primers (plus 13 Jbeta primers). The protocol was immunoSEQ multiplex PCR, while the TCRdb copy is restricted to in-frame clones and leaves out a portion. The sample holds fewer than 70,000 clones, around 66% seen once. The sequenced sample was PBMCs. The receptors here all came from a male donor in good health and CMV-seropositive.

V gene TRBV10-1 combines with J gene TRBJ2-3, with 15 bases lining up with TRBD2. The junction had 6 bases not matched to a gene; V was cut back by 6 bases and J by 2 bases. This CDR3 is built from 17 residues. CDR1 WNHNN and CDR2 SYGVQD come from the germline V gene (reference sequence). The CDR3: CASSLGLAGGSTDTQYF. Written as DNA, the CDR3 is TGCGCCAGCAGCCTTGGACTAGCGGGAGGGTCCACAGATACGCAGTATTTT.

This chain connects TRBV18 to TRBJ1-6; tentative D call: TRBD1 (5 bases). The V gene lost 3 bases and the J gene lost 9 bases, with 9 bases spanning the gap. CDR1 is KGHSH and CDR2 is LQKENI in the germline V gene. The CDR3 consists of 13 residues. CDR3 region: CASSPDRSSPLHF. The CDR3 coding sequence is TGTGCCAGCTCACCCGACAGAAGTTCACCCCTCCACTTT.

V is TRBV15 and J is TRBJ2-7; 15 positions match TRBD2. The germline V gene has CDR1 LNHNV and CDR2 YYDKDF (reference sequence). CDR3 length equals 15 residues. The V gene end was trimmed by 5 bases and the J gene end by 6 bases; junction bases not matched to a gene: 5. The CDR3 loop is CATSGLAGGPGEQYF. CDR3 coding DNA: TGTGCCACCAGCGGACTAGCGGGGGGGCCGGGCGAGCAGTACTTC.

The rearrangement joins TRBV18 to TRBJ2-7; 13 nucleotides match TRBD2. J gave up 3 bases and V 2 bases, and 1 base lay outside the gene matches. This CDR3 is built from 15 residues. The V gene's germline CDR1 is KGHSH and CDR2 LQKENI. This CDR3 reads CASSPGLAGDYEQYF. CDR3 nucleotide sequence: TGTGCCAGCTCACCAGGACTAGCGGGGGACTACGAGCAGTACTTC.

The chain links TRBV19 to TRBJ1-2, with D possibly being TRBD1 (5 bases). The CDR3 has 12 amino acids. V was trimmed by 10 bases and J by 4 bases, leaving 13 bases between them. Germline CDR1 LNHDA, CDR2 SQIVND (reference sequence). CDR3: CATVGDFYGYTF. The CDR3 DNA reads TGTGCCACAGTAGGGGATTTCTATGGCTACACCTTC.